A single sample gave rise to the 24 T cell receptor beta chains below, sequenced in a study of blood T cell repertoires in COVID-19. TCRdb's copy holds only in-frame clones and misses some; the assay was immunoSEQ multiplex PCR. The sample contains roughly 60,000 clones, approximately 82% of which appear only once. Sequencing was carried out using peripheral blood. Every receptor here comes from a man in his fifties or sixties with acute or convalescent COVID-19.

The chain is built from TRBV6-2 or TRBV6-3 and TRBJ1-5, with a possible D match to TRBD1 (5 bases). This CDR3 is 15 amino acids long. The V gene lost 0 bases and the J gene lost 5 bases, with 11 bases spanning the gap. From germline, CDR1 is MNHEY and CDR2 SVGEGT. The DNA for the CDR3 is TGTGCCAGCAGTTACTCTTCGACAGCAGATCAGCCCCAGCATTTT. This sequence encodes CASSYSSTADQPQHF.

This chain connects TRBV7-2 to TRBJ2-1; weak D call: TRBD2 (6 bases). Germline-derived CDR1 and CDR2 are SGHTA and FQGNSA. Deletions cut 1 base from V and 9 bases from J, with 10 bases between. There are 13 residues in the CDR3. CDR3 protein: CASSLGGVGEQFF. CDR3 coding DNA: TGTGCCAGCAGCTTAGGGGGGGTTGGTGAGCAGTTCTTC. Full variable domain (missing parts from reference TRBV7-2 and TRBJ2-1): GAGVSQSPSNKVTEKGKDVELRCDPISGHTALYWYRQSLGQGLEFLIYFQGNSAPDKSGLPSDRFSAERTGGSVSTLTIQRTQQEDSAVYLCASSLGGVGEQFFGPGTRLTVL.

The chain combines TRBV5-8 with TRBJ2-3; 7 bases fit TRBD1. In germline, CDR1 is SGHTS, CDR2 YDEGEE. The junction had 8 bases not matched to a gene; V was cut back by 4 bases and J by 0 bases. CDR3 length: 16 residues. CDR3 DNA: TGTGCCAGCAGCCGAGGACAGGTCCTTAGCACAGATACGCAGTATTTT. It codes for CASSRGQVLSTDTQYF.

This rearrangement joins TRBV7-2 to TRBJ1-1; no clear D gene. In germline, CDR1 is SGHTA, CDR2 FQGNSA. V lost 3 bases and J lost 5, with 10 bases in between. CDR3 size: 13 residues. CDR3 DNA: TGTGCCAGCAGCTTCGATCCGGGGACTGAAGCTTTCTTT. Its protein product is CASSFDPGTEAFF.

This clone was observed once. CDR3 DNA sequence: TGTGCCAGCAGCCCCTCGTACCAAGAGACCCAGTACTTC. It encodes CASSPSYQETQYF. This chain links TRBV13 with TRBJ2-5; D remains ambiguous. The CDR3 is 13 residues long. CDR1 PRHDT and CDR2 FYEKMQ come from the germline V gene (reference sequence). The V end was cut by 5 bases, the J end by 0 bases, with 7 bases between.

The chain combines TRBV6-5 with TRBJ1-1, with D possibly matching TRBD1 (5 bases). V lost 7 bases and J 1 base, leaving 7 bases between the germline ends. CDR1 and CDR2 from the germline V gene are MNHEY and SVGAGI. The CDR3 totals 12 residues. DNA for the CDR3: TGTGCCAGCATTAGGGGGAACACTGAAGCTTTCTTT. It yields the protein CASIRGNTEAFF.

The chain couples TRBV24-1 to TRBJ2-2; 8 nucleotides align to TRBD1. CDR3 length: 14 residues. Germline CDR1 and CDR2: KGHDR and SFDVKD. Trimming cost V 9 bases and J 2 bases; bases outside gene matches: 4. CDR3 loop: CATADRVNTGELFF. The CDR3 DNA is TGTGCCACCGCGGACAGGGTAAACACCGGGGAGCTGTTTTTT.

This chain links TRBV6-5 with TRBJ1-5, with D unresolved. From germline, CDR1 is MNHEY and CDR2 SVGAGI. This CDR3 contains 11 residues. Trimming took off 4 bases at V and 10 bases at J, with 8 bases between the two ends. The CDR3 sequence is CASSFPSPQHF. CDR3 DNA: TGTGCCAGCAGTTTCCCCTCTCCCCAGCATTTT.

The chain combines TRBV7-2 with TRBJ2-3; TRBD2 might be the D (7 bases). Germline loops: CDR1 SGHTA, CDR2 FQGNSA. Trimming cost V 5 bases and J 0 bases, with 18 bases left between them. The CDR3 spans 17 residues. The CDR3 coding sequence is TGTGCCAGCAGCCTTTTGGGGGGGCGCTCTAGCACAGATACGCAGTATTTT. This gives the protein CASSLLGGRSSTDTQYF. Full variable domain (missing parts from reference TRBV7-2 and TRBJ2-3): GAGVSQSPSNKVTEKGKDVELRCDPISGHTALYWYRQSLGQGLEFLIYFQGNSAPDKSGLPSDRFSAERTGGSVSTLTIQRTQQEDSAVYLCASSLLGGRSSTDTQYFGPGTRLTVL.

Comment on this clone: This CDR3 is also generated by other DNA sequences in the sample. V usage is TRBV7-2 and J usage is TRBJ2-5; D unclear. This CDR3 region has 14 residues. From germline, CDR1 is SGHTA and CDR2 FQGNSA. V lost 4 bases and J lost 2, with 11 bases in between. The CDR3 sequence: CASSSRRSQETQYF. CDR3 DNA: TGTGCCAGCAGCTCCCGTCGGTCGCAAGAGACCCAGTACTTC.

V and J are TRBV12-3 or TRBV12-4 and TRBJ1-2; D gene uncertain. V lost 5 bases to trimming and J lost 6 bases, with 13 bases between them. This CDR3 region has 13 residues. CDR3 in amino acids: CASSRKAADGYTF. The CDR3 nucleotides read TGTGCCAGCAGTCGAAAGGCAGCGGATGGCTACACCTTC.

V and J are TRBV24-1 and TRBJ2-3; D not certain. The V end lost 5 bases, the J end lost 4 bases, and 9 bases lay between the germline ends. Germline V gene data show CDR1 as KGHDR and CDR2 as SFDVKD. The CDR3 runs 13 residues. This CDR3 is CATSAPGSDTQYF. CDR3 sequence (DNA): TGTGCCACCAGTGCGCCCGGTTCAGATACGCAGTATTTT.

This chain connects TRBV19 to TRBJ2-5, with 7 bases fitting TRBD1. This CDR3 contains 13 residues. Germline V CDR1 and CDR2: LNHDA, SQIVND (reference sequence). V lost 7 bases and J lost 5; bases outside the gene matches: 7. CDR3 loop: CASTTGTVETQYF. The CDR3 nucleotides read TGTGCCAGTACGACAGGGACAGTTGAGACCCAGTACTTC.

V gene TRBV5-1 combines with J gene TRBJ1-5; D might be TRBD1 (6 bases). Trimming removed 0 bases from V and 4 bases from J, with 11 bases in between. Germline-derived CDR1 and CDR2 are SGHRS and YFSETQ. This CDR3 region has 15 residues. Here the CDR3 reads CASSLEDSSNQPQHF. The CDR3, as DNA: TGCGCCAGCAGCTTGGAGGACAGCTCAAATCAGCCCCAGCATTTT.

Worth noting for this clone: A junction boundary mismatches the germline segment, possibly from a read error. The CDR3 DNA reads as TGTGCCAGCAGTTTGGACAGGGGGCTTGGCTACACCTTC. It codes for CASSLDRGLGYTF. The rearrangement joins TRBV5-5 to TRBJ1-2, with TRBD1 matching 11 bases. The CDR3 runs to 13 residues. CDR1 and CDR2 from the germline V gene are SGHKS and YYEKEE (reference sequence).

The rearrangement links TRBV5-1 to TRBJ2-5; possible D gene TRBD2, 6 bases. This CDR3 is built from 15 residues. CDR1 and CDR2 (germline): SGHRS, YFSETQ. The V and J ends lost 4 bases and 1 base respectively, with 14 bases between them. CDR3 amino acids: CASSRWEDTQETQYF. In nucleotides, the CDR3 is TGCGCCAGCAGCCGGTGGGAGGACACCCAAGAGACCCAGTACTTC.

The rearrangement links TRBV28 to TRBJ1-1; TRBD1 is a possible D gene (5 bases). Trimming took off 5 bases at V and 3 bases at J, with 13 bases between the two ends. Germline assignment: CDR1 MDHEN and CDR2 SYDVKM. This CDR3 has 14 residues. DNA of the CDR3: TGTGCCAGCAGTCTCCTCAGGGATCACACTGAAGCTTTCTTT. The encoded protein is CASSLLRDHTEAFF.

The chain has TRBV7-3 and TRBJ1-6; D ambiguous. CDR3 length: 14 residues. Per germline, CDR1 SGHTA and CDR2 FQGTGA. V was trimmed by 2 bases and J by 9 bases, leaving 11 bases between them. CDR3 sequence reads: CASSLFGETSPLHF. The CDR3 DNA sequence: TGTGCCAGCAGCTTATTTGGGGAGACTTCACCCCTCCACTTT.

The chain combines TRBV5-1 with TRBJ2-5, with D possibly being TRBD1 (6 bases). CDR3 length: 17 amino acids. Germline V gene sequence: CDR1 SGHRS, CDR2 YFSETQ. The V end was cut by 3 bases, the J end by 4 bases, with 22 bases between. CDR3 protein: CASSSWAGDVWTETQYF. DNA for the CDR3: TGCGCCAGCAGCTCCTGGGCAGGGGATGTTTGGACAGAGACCCAGTACTTC.

The chain employs TRBV9 and TRBJ2-3, with D possibly TRBD2 on 6 matching bases. This CDR3 is 13 amino acids long. Germline V CDR1 and CDR2: SGDLS, YYNGEE. Trimming shortened V by 1 base and J by 3 bases, and 6 bases separated the two germline ends. The CDR3 protein is CASSVSGTDTQYF. CDR3 DNA: TGTGCCAGCAGCGTAAGCGGGACAGATACGCAGTATTTT.

V gene TRBV19 combines with J gene TRBJ2-5; 7 nucleotides match TRBD2. The CDR3 has 15 amino acids. Germline values: CDR1 LNHDA, CDR2 SQIVND (reference sequence). With 3 bases clipped from V and 5 bases from J, the junction kept 9 bases outside the gene matches. The CDR3 nucleotides read TGTGCCAGTAGTATTGCAGGCGGGGGAAGGGAGACCCAGTACTTC. It codes for CASSIAGGGRETQYF.

This chain uses TRBV6-5 with TRBJ1-1; 8 bases match TRBD1. Germline values: CDR1 MNHEY, CDR2 SVGAGI. V trimming: 6 bases; J trimming: 1 base; junction bases outside the gene matches: 7. CDR3 size: 15 residues. The CDR3 DNA reads TGTGCCAGCAGCAGGGGGCCGGCTGGGAACACTGAAGCTTTCTTT. Protein product: CASSRGPAGNTEAFF.

This clone was found a few times. V is TRBV7-2 and J is TRBJ2-1, with TRBD2 identical over 8 bases. Germline CDR1 SGHTA, CDR2 FQGNSA. CDR3 length equals 16 residues. J was trimmed by 0 bases and V by 5 bases; bases with no gene match: 6. DNA of the CDR3: TGTGCCAGCAGCCCCAGCGGGGGAAGCTCCTACAATGAGCAGTTCTTC. Translating it yields CASSPSGGSSYNEQFF.

The J gene is TRBJ2-2, the V gene TRBV7-8; no definite D call. Trimming stripped 1 base from V and 4 bases from J, with 13 bases between. The CDR3 is 16 amino acids. The germline V gene encodes CDR1 SGHVS and CDR2 FQNEAQ. CDR3 nucleotides: TGTGCCAGCAGCTTAGGGCCTACACGAGGCACCGGGGAGCTGTTTTTT. Its protein is CASSLGPTRGTGELFF.